This T cell receptor (beta chain) was identified during a study of regulatory T cells in long-lasting Graves disease. At the level of the study: Newly diagnosed Graves' patients had taken antithyroid drugs under 3 months.

Construction of TCR beta libraries relied on iRepertoire HTBI primers and on Arm-PCR targeting CDR3 regions. TCRdb itself ran the multiplex PCR reads through MiXCR, one entry per CDR3 protein. The sample lists about 330,000 distinct CDR3 sequences; around 15% were seen once. This clonotype was seen many times. The time point here: newly diagnosed GD, antithyroid drugs for less than 3 months. Construction of the TCR library relied on RNA isolated from PBMCs. Trimming took 2 bases from V and 0 from J, leaving 5 bases between them. The CDR3 runs to 13 residues. CDR1 and CDR2 (germline): DFQATT, SNEGSKA (reference sequence). The sample was also reused in another study, on T cells in Graves' hyperthyroidism and ophthalmopathy. That study reports: The hyperthyroidism was newly diagnosed and had lasted under 2 months; the patients were aged 18 to 65.

This sequence joins TRBV20-1 and TRBJ1-5; the D is unclear. The clonotype originates from a young woman with Graves disease. The specimen comprised peripheral blood mononuclear cells (PBMCs), sampled at new diagnosis, from a patient treated with antithyroid drugs. This chain's CDR3 is CSARRDSNQPQHF. CDR3 nucleotides: TGCAGTGCTAGAAGGGATAGCAATCAGCCCCAGCATTTT.